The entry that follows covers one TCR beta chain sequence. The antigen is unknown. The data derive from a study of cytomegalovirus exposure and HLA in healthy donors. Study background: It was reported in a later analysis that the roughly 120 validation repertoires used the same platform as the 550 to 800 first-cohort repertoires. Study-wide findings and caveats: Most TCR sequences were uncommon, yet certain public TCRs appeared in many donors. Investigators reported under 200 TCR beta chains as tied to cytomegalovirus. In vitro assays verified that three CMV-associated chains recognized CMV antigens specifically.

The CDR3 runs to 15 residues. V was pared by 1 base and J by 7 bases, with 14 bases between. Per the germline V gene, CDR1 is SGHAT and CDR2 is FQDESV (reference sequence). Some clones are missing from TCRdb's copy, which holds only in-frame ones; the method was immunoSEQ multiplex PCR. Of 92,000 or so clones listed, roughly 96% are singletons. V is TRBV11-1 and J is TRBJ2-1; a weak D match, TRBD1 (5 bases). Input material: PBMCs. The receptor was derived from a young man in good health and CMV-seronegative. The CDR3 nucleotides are TGTGCCAGCAGCTTAGATGGCAGGGCTGGGAATGAGCAGTTCTTC. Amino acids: CASSLDGRAGNEQFF. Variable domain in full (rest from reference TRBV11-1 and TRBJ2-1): EAEVAQSPRYKITEKSQAVAFWCDPISGHATLYWYRQILGQGPELLVQFQDESVVDDSQLPKDRFSAERLKGVDSTLKIQPAELGDSAMYLCASSLDGRAGNEQFFGPGTRLTVL.